The T cell receptor beta chain under discussion was sequenced for a study of cytomegalovirus exposure and HLA in healthy donors. Germline V gives CDR1 KGHSH, CDR2 LQKENI. V was pared by 4 bases and J by 4 bases, with 2 bases of the junction left unmatched. The CDR3 is 14 residues long. Comments on this clone: The antigen is undetermined.

General study points: In all likelihood, a cluster of highly shared sequence variants was a sequencing artifact. The study labeled under 200 TCR beta chains cytomegalovirus-associated. CMV antigen specificity of three CMV-associated chains was confirmed in vitro. For most TCR beta V segments, an earlier analysis put the productive rate at about 87% or about 30% of the time.

Primers: 60 Vbeta forward and 13 Jbeta reverse. Here immunoSEQ multiplex PCR was the method, and the copy in TCRdb shows in-frame clones only, minus some. There are about 200,000 clones in the sample; approximately 78% occur only once, and 6.5% lies in the top ten. The TCR comes from a woman in her fifties or sixties in good health and CMV-seropositive. The specimen was PBMCs. The chain is built from TRBV18 and TRBJ1-1; 11 nucleotides line up with TRBD1. The CDR3 sequence: CASSRGTGGTEAFF. The CDR3 coding sequence is TGTGCCAGCTCACGCGGGACAGGGGGCACTGAAGCTTTCTTT.